This T cell receptor beta chain emerged from a study of long-term antiretroviral therapy in people with HIV. Whole-study findings and limits: Post-treatment diversity went higher with ART but stayed below transplant donor controls. Blood dating 2004 to 2017 may reflect older ART regimens. CDR3 length ranges were narrower in HIV repertoires than in controls.

The run of the v3.0 immunoSEQ assay was at survey level. Clones were sequenced by immunoSEQ multiplex PCR, and TCRdb holds only the in-frame ones, with some missing. The sample holds thousands of clones, more than 65% seen once. Every donor contributed at least one pre-ART and at least two post-ART PBMC samples. A remark on this clone: The antigen is not known.

Germline V gene sequence: CDR1 SGHAT, CDR2 FQNNGV. The CDR3 is 13 amino acids. Trimming cost V 4 bases and J 7 bases, with 14 bases left between them. This receptor was identified in a man in his forties with HIV. The chain links TRBV11-2 to TRBJ2-7; D might be TRBD2 (5 bases). Here the sequenced sample was unsorted PBMCs, taken less than 2.7 years before starting antiretroviral therapy. In DNA, the CDR3 is TGTGCCAGCAGCTCGGGAATCATTCTGGAGCAGTACTTC. Translation gives CASSSGIILEQYF. Complete variable domain (other parts from reference TRBV11-2 and TRBJ2-7): EAGVAQSPRYKIIEKRQSVAFWCNPISGHATLYWYQQILGQGPKLLIQFQNNGVVDDSQLPKDRFSAERLKGVDSTLKIQPAKLEDSAVYLCASSSGIILEQYFGPGTRLTVT.